These 2 T cell receptor beta chains originate from one sample sequenced in a study of Ad26.COV2.S vaccination and SARS-CoV-2 variants. TCRdb's table, derived via immunoSEQ multiplex PCR, lists solely in-frame clones and lacks some. The sample comprises over 110,000 clones, 86% of which are singletons, and approximately 5% rests with the top ten. This sample comprised peripheral blood, obtained after recovery from COVID-19. The receptors derive from a human donor who had recovered from COVID-19.

The chain carries TRBV11-2 and TRBJ2-3, with D possibly matching TRBD2 (5 bases). This CDR3 spans 15 amino acids. The germline V gene has CDR1 SGHAT and CDR2 FQNNGV. The V and J ends lost 1 base and 6 bases respectively, with 14 bases between them. The CDR3 coding sequence is TGTGCCAGCAGCTTAGGGCGCCTTGGGGAGGATACGCAGTATTTT. Encoded protein: CASSLGRLGEDTQYF.

This rearrangement joins TRBV13 to TRBJ2-2; D is perhaps TRBD2 (6 bases). V was clipped by 5 bases and J by 2 bases, with 18 bases between them. The CDR3 length is 17 residues. Germline lookup yields CDR1 PRHDT and CDR2 FYEKMQ (reference sequence). CDR3 region: CASSPTGLLTNTGELFF. CDR3 in DNA: TGTGCCAGCAGCCCGACGGGACTTCTCACTAACACCGGGGAGCTGTTTTTT.